The rows below give T cell receptor beta chains drawn from one sample of a study of T-cell reconstitution after alpha-beta-depleted transplantation in children. TCRdb re-derived calls from the PCR reads in MiXCR, one entry per CDR3 protein. The data contain about 500,000 distinct CDR3 sequences, approximately 32% of them singletons. The sequencing used PBMCs from the stem cell graft donor, collected from the stem cell graft. These receptor sequences come from a human donor who donated a stem cell graft to a child with aplastic anemia. Both conserved end residues are part of each CDR3. The D gene is left open where the match is weak. The size of a clone is reported for some rows only, either as once, few or many, or as a class for expanded clones.

d_call | j_call | v_call | clone_size | cdr3_nt | cdr3_aa
TRBD2 | TRBJ2-3 | TRBV7-2 | - | TGTGCCAGCAGCTTAGCGGCCCTAGCGGGTAACACAGATACGCAGTATTTT | CASSLAALAGNTDTQYF
- | TRBJ1-1 | TRBV6-1 | few | TGTGCCAGCAGATCCAAGGGGACTCCTAAAGCTTTCTTT | CASRSKGTPKAFF
TRBD1 | TRBJ2-1 | TRBV20-1 | few | TGCAGTGCCCCCGTAAGGGACAGACTCTACAATGAGCAGTTCTTC | CSAPVRDRLYNEQFF
TRBD2 | TRBJ2-6 | TRBV15 | - | TGTGCCACCAGCAGAGAGCCGGGAGGTTACTCTGGGGCCAACGTCCTGACTTTC | CATSREPGGYSGANVLTF
TRBD2 | TRBJ2-3 | TRBV20-1 | few | TGCAGTGCCCCAGGGAGGGGACCCGGAAATACGCAGTATTTT | CSAPGRGPGNTQYF
TRBD1 | TRBJ1-1 | TRBV7-2 | - | TGTGCCAGCAGCTTAGGGGATGACAGGGTCCGGAACACTGAAGCTTTCTTT | CASSLGDDRVRNTEAFF
- | TRBJ2-5 | TRBV7-6 | - | TGTGCCAGCAGCTCACACCCGGGGCAGAACATGGGAGAGACCCAGTACTTC | CASSSHPGQNMGETQYF
- | TRBJ1-3 | TRBV7-2 | few | TGTGCCAGCAGCGGAGGGGGGGCCTCTGGAGACACCATATATTTT | CASSGGGASGDTIYF
- | TRBJ2-2 | TRBV6-6 | few | TGTGCCAGCTGGGTGGGCACCGGGGAGCTGTTTTTT | CASWVGTGELFF
- | TRBJ1-2 | TRBV28 | - | TGTGCCAGCAGTCCAAGCCTAACAGGGTTTGGCTACACCTTC | CASSPSLTGFGYTF
- | TRBJ2-2 | TRBV11-2 | - | TGTGCCAGCAGGTCCCCTGAAGGGGGAGGCGGGTTGAACACCGGGGAGCTGTTTTTT | CASRSPEGGGGLNTGELFF
TRBD1 | TRBJ1-5 | TRBV19 | - | TGTGCCAGTAGCGAGAGATGGACAGGGAGCAATCAGCCCCAGCATTTT | CASSERWTGSNQPQHF
- | TRBJ1-4 | TRBV21-1 | few | TGTGCCACAGGGACAGGGAATGCAACTAATGAAAAACTGTTTTTT | CATGTGNATNEKLFF
- | TRBJ1-1 | TRBV19 | few | TGTGCCAGTAGTATATGGGGGACTGAAGCTTTCTTT | CASSIWGTEAFF
- | TRBJ2-1 | TRBV10-2 | - | TGCGCCAGCAGCGATACCGGGACGGTGTACAATGAGCAGTTCTTC | CASSDTGTVYNEQFF
- | TRBJ2-3 | TRBV11-2 | few | TGTGCCAGCAGCTTAATAGGGGGTAGTTCGGATACGCAGTATTTT | CASSLIGGSSDTQYF
- | TRBJ2-1 | TRBV24-1 | - | TGTGCCACCAGTGATAGCCCCGGGGGAGCTTCCTACAATGAGCAGTTCTTC | CATSDSPGGASYNEQFF
- | TRBJ2-1 | TRBV20-1 | few | TGCAGTGCTAGAGATGGCAATAGCGGATCCCCCCAGTTCTTC | CSARDGNSGSPQFF
- | TRBJ2-2 | TRBV29-1 | - | TGCAGCGCCAAAGAAAGCGGTTGCACCGGGGAGCTGTTTTTT | CSAKESGCTGELFF
TRBD1 | TRBJ1-4 | TRBV20-1 | - | TGCAGTGCCAGCCAGGGGACAGGGAATGAAAAACTGTTTTTT | CSASQGTGNEKLFF
- | TRBJ2-7 | TRBV5-1 | - | TGCGCCAGCAGGTCTAGAGGTGCCGCCAACGAGCAGTACTTC | CASRSRGAANEQYF
- | TRBJ2-3 | TRBV12-3/TRBV12-4 | few | TGTGCCAGCAGTCAGGCTATGACTCAGTATTTT | CASSQAMTQYF
TRBD2 | TRBJ2-7 | TRBV27 | - | TGTGCCAGCAGTCCCACTGGACTAGCTGGAGCCTACGAGCAGTACTTC | CASSPTGLAGAYEQYF
TRBD2 | TRBJ2-7 | TRBV27 | - | TGTGCCAGCAGTACCCCGAGCGGGAGAGGATACGAGCAGTACTTC | CASSTPSGRGYEQYF
TRBD2 | TRBJ2-3 | TRBV7-2 | - | TGTGCCAGCAGCTTAAGACTAGCGGGAGGTGTTACAGATACGCAGTATTTT | CASSLRLAGGVTDTQYF
TRBD1 | TRBJ2-7 | TRBV20-1 | - | TGCAGTGCTGGCCGGGACAGGACCTACGAGCAGTACTTC | CSAGRDRTYEQYF
- | TRBJ2-7 | TRBV4-3 | - | TGCGCCAGCAGCCAATTTTCGGGCAGCACGTACGAGCAGTACTTC | CASSQFSGSTYEQYF
- | TRBJ2-1 | TRBV7-9 | few | TGTGCCAGCAGCCAAGTCGGAGGGGGCCTAGGCAATGAGCAGTTCTTC | CASSQVGGGLGNEQFF
- | TRBJ2-5 | TRBV12-3/TRBV12-4 | - | TGTGCCAGCAGTTTAACTCAGGGGCGGGAGACCCAGTACTTC | CASSLTQGRETQYF
- | TRBJ1-5 | TRBV5-6 | - | TGTGCCAGCAGCTCGTGGGGGATAAGTCAGCCCCAGCATTTT | CASSSWGISQPQHF
- | TRBJ2-5 | TRBV6-5 | few | TGTGCCAGCGAACAATGGAGGGCGGACCAAGAGACCCAGTACTTC | CASEQWRADQETQYF
- | TRBJ2-7 | TRBV29-1 | - | TGCAGCGTTGGGCCGAAGGGGCCCTACGGGCAGTACTTC | CSVGPKGPYGQYF
- | TRBJ2-3 | TRBV27 | - | TGTGCCAGCAGTTTAGTTTATCGGAGCACAGATACGCAGTATTTT | CASSLVYRSTDTQYF
- | TRBJ2-1 | TRBV29-1 | few | TGCAGCGTTGGACTCCATGAGCAGTTCTTC | CSVGLHEQFF
- | TRBJ1-1 | TRBV13 | few | TGTGCCAGCAAAGGGGAGAAGAACACTGAAGCTTTCTTT | CASKGEKNTEAFF
- | TRBJ1-2 | TRBV4-2 | - | TGTGCCAGCAGCCAAGAGACAGGCCCCTATGGCTACACCTTC | CASSQETGPYGYTF
- | TRBJ1-6 | TRBV7-2 | - | TGTGCCAGCAGCCTTACAGGCGTCTATAATTCACCCCTCCACTTT | CASSLTGVYNSPLHF
TRBD2 | TRBJ2-1 | TRBV5-1 | few | TGCGCCAGCACCAGCGGGGGGGGTTACAATGAGCAGTTCTTC | CASTSGGGYNEQFF
TRBD2 | TRBJ2-1 | TRBV5-4 | - | TGTGCCAGCAGCTTGGCAGCGGGGCCAGCTTACAATGAGCAGTTCTTC | CASSLAAGPAYNEQFF
- | TRBJ1-2 | TRBV6-1 | - | TGTGCCAGCAGTGAAGCCGGACAGAACTATGGCTACACCTTC | CASSEAGQNYGYTF
- | TRBJ2-2 | TRBV20-1 | - | TGCAGTGCCCGAGGTAGCGGGAACACCGGGGAGCTGTTTTTT | CSARGSGNTGELFF
TRBD2 | TRBJ2-3 | TRBV11-3 | - | TGTGCCAGCAGCAGCTATTCTAGCGGGGACACAGATACGCAGTATTTT | CASSSYSSGDTDTQYF
- | TRBJ2-3 | TRBV5-1 | - | TGCGCCAGCAGCTTGGTGGTAGGAAGCACAGATACGCAGTATTTT | CASSLVVGSTDTQYF
- | TRBJ1-2 | TRBV11-2 | - | TGTGCCAGCAGCAGGGGTGGGAACTATGGCTACACCTTC | CASSRGGNYGYTF
- | TRBJ1-5 | TRBV5-1 | - | TGCGCCAGCAGCTTCGGTGAGGGCAATCAGCCCCAGCATTTT | CASSFGEGNQPQHF
TRBD1 | TRBJ1-1 | TRBV20-1 | - | TGCAGTGCTGGTCGACAGGGGTCACAATTGAACACTGAAGCTTTCTTT | CSAGRQGSQLNTEAFF